The present T cell receptor (beta chain) was sequenced within a study of T cell responses to AZD1222 COVID-19 vaccine. The CDR3 totals 12 residues. Trimming shortened V by 5 bases and J by 3 bases, and 7 bases separated the two germline ends. Germline V gene lookup returns CDR1 KGHDR and CDR2 SFDVKD. Sequenced by immunoSEQ multiplex PCR; TCRdb stores in-frame clones only, minus some. The sample includes roughly 150,000 clones, about 90% seen only once; the top ten take less than 6.5%. This chain connects TRBV24-1 to TRBJ2-7; D is unresolved. The TCR comes from an adult who received the AZD1222 COVID-19 vaccine. The sample in question was peripheral blood, obtained 28 days after the second AZD1222 dose. Here the CDR3 reads CATSGPDYEQYF. For the CDR3, the DNA is TGTGCCACCAGTGGGCCGGACTACGAGCAGTACTTC.